The rows below give T cell receptor beta chains drawn from one sample of a study of blood T cell repertoires in COVID-19. Generated by immunoSEQ multiplex PCR, the TCRdb table keeps only in-frame clones and is missing some. The sample shows approximately 130,000 clones, around 86% of them seen only once. Sequencing was performed on PBMCs or T cells enriched from blood (not recorded which). Source of these receptors: a man aged 25-40 years who had recovered from COVID-19. The CDR3 runs from the conserved cysteine through the conserved F or W. The D gene is left open where the match is weak. Clone size is shown for a subset of rows, as once, few, many or a class of expanded clone.

length	J	size	V	D	DNA	CDR3
14	TRBJ1-6	-	TRBV10-3	TRBD1	TGTGCCAGTACCGGGACAGGGAATAATTCACCCCTCCACTTT	CASTGTGNNSPLHF
15	TRBJ2-1	-	TRBV5-4	TRBD2	TGTGCCAGCAGCTCCCGGGACTACCTCTTGGGCGAGCAGTTCTTC	CASSSRDYLLGEQFF
14	TRBJ2-7	-	TRBV4-1	-	TGCGCCAGCAGCCAAGCGGAGACAGCCTACGAGCAGTACTTC	CASSQAETAYEQYF
13	TRBJ1-2	-	TRBV23-1	TRBD1	TGCGCCACCTCGGGACAGGGAAAGGATGGCTACACCTTC	CATSGQGKDGYTF
12	TRBJ2-5	-	TRBV30	-	TGTGCCTGGAGCCCCCACTTGGAGACCCAGTACTTC	CAWSPHLETQYF
15	TRBJ2-3	-	TRBV6-1	-	TGTGCCAGCAGTGAGGGTAGCGCGATCACAGATACGCAGTATTTT	CASSEGSAITDTQYF
15	TRBJ2-2	-	TRBV11-2	-	TGTGCCAGCAGCCCTCGGACAGCCAACACCGGGGAGCTGTTTTTT	CASSPRTANTGELFF
12	TRBJ1-4	-	TRBV6-5	-	TGTGCCAGCAGGAAACAAAATGAAAAACTGTTTTTT	CASRKQNEKLFF
14	TRBJ1-4	-	TRBV30	-	TGTGCCTGGAGTGGTACAGCAACTAATGAAAAACTGTTTTTT	CAWSGTATNEKLFF
15	TRBJ1-6	-	TRBV5-6	-	TGTGCCAGCAGCTTACGTGGGCAGGGGAATTCACCCCTCCACTTT	CASSLRGQGNSPLHF
16	TRBJ2-5	-	TRBV10-3	TRBD2	TGTGCCATCAGTGACTGGGGCGGGGGAAACCAAGAGACCCAGTACTTC	CAISDWGGGNQETQYF
15	TRBJ2-1	-	TRBV5-1	TRBD2	TGCGCCAGCAGCTTCGCCCGACTAGCGGGAGGTGAGCAGTTCTTC	CASSFARLAGGEQFF
16	TRBJ1-5	once	TRBV7-9	-	TGTGCCAGCAGCTTCGACCCGGCAGGGAACAATCAGCCCCAGCATTTT	CASSFDPAGNNQPQHF
15	TRBJ2-7	-	TRBV4-1	-	TGCGCCAGCAGCCAAGGGGTCGGGGGACTTTACGAGCAGTACTTC	CASSQGVGGLYEQYF
16	TRBJ1-5	-	TRBV5-6	TRBD1	TGTGCCAGCAGCTTGGCAGGGGGCGCGGTCAATCAGCCCCAGCATTTT	CASSLAGGAVNQPQHF
16	TRBJ2-3	-	TRBV7-3	-	TGTGCCAGCAGACCTACTGGTAGCGACAGCACAGATACGCAGTATTTT	CASRPTGSDSTDTQYF
15	TRBJ2-1	-	TRBV6-5	-	TGTGCCAGCACCGTGGGGCAGTCCTCCTACAATGAGCAGTTCTTC	CASTVGQSSYNEQFF
15	TRBJ1-4	once	TRBV18	-	TGTGCCAGCTCACCACGAACAGGCAGGAATGAAAAACTGTTTTTT	CASSPRTGRNEKLFF
15	TRBJ2-5	-	TRBV27	-	TGTGCCAGCAGTTTATCGGGGCAGGGGAGCGAGACCCAGTACTTC	CASSLSGQGSETQYF
14	TRBJ2-2	-	TRBV11-2	-	TGTGCCAGCAGCTTAAGTTCTGGGACTGGGGAGCTGTTTTTT	CASSLSSGTGELFF
14	TRBJ1-5	-	TRBV12-5	TRBD1	TGTGCTAGTGGTATGGGACAGCTAAATCAGCCCCAGCATTTT	CASGMGQLNQPQHF
14	TRBJ1-2	-	TRBV7-8	-	TGTGCCAGCAGCTTAGACAGGGAAAGGGATGGCTACACCTTC	CASSLDRERDGYTF
14	TRBJ2-1	-	TRBV7-9	-	TGTGCCAGCAGCTCCGGGGGTGGGTTATATGAGCAGTTCTTC	CASSSGGGLYEQFF
15	TRBJ1-3	-	TRBV2	-	TGTGCCAGCGTGGGTGGGCAAGCCTCTGGAAACACCATATATTTT	CASVGGQASGNTIYF
16	TRBJ2-1	-	TRBV11-3	TRBD2	TGTGCCAGCAGCAAGACTAGCGGGGGGTCCTACAATGAGCAGTTCTTC	CASSKTSGGSYNEQFF
13	TRBJ1-5	-	TRBV3-1/TRBV3-2	-	TGTGCCAGCAGCCAGGGCAGCAATCAGCCCCAGCATTTT	CASSQGSNQPQHF
14	TRBJ1-6	few	TRBV5-4	TRBD1	TGTGCCAGCAGCTTTAACAGGGGGGCTTCACCCCTCCACTTT	CASSFNRGASPLHF
15	TRBJ1-1	-	TRBV7-9	TRBD1	TGTGCCAGCAGCTTCAATTCTGGGACAGGGGGCGAAGCTTTCTTT	CASSFNSGTGGEAFF
16	TRBJ1-3	-	TRBV2	-	TGTGCCAGCAGGGGCGGCAGCCTAGCCTCTGGAAACACCATATATTTT	CASRGGSLASGNTIYF
13	TRBJ1-4	-	TRBV5-1	TRBD1	TGCGCCAGCAGCTACGGGACAGGGGAAAAACTGTTTTTT	CASSYGTGEKLFF
12	TRBJ1-4	-	TRBV28	-	TGTGCCAGCAGCGCCCCGGGGGAAAAACTGTTTTTT	CASSAPGEKLFF
13	TRBJ2-1	-	TRBV25-1	-	TGTGCCAGCAGTGAGAGCGGGTACAATGAGCAGTTCTTC	CASSESGYNEQFF
11	TRBJ1-1	-	TRBV12-3/TRBV12-4	-	TGTGCCAGCAGTTTTAGTCCTGAAGCTTTCTTT	CASSFSPEAFF
14	TRBJ1-4	few	TRBV6-5	TRBD1	TGTGCCAGCAGTCGGGGACAGGGGGGTGAAAAACTGTTTTTT	CASSRGQGGEKLFF
18	TRBJ1-1	-	TRBV19	-	TGTGCCAGTAGTATCCAAGCCCTTGGGGGGAAGGGAAACACTGAAGCTTTCTTT	CASSIQALGGKGNTEAFF
14	TRBJ2-1	-	TRBV19	TRBD2	TGTGCCAGTCGAGCGGGAGGAGGAGTAAATGAGCAGTTCTTC	CASRAGGGVNEQFF
15	TRBJ1-3	-	TRBV19	-	TGTGCCAGTAGTCGTCGAGGGCTCTCTGGAAACACCATATATTTT	CASSRRGLSGNTIYF
17	TRBJ1-3	-	TRBV30	TRBD1	TGTGCCTGGAGTGTAACAGGGGGCCAAACGACGGGAAACACCATATATTTT	CAWSVTGGQTTGNTIYF
15	TRBJ2-1	-	TRBV7-2	TRBD2	TGTGCCAGCAGCTTAGGGACTAGCGGGAGTAATGAGCAGTTCTTC	CASSLGTSGSNEQFF
12	TRBJ2-5	-	TRBV29-1	-	TGCAGCGTTGAGGACAGACGAGAGACCCAGTACTTC	CSVEDRRETQYF
15	TRBJ1-2	-	TRBV19	TRBD1	TGTGCCAGTAGTATTACAGGGGGCGTCGGCTATGGCTACACCTTC	CASSITGGVGYGYTF